The 10 T cell receptor beta chains in this list originate from one sample, sequenced in a study of T cell responses to AZD1222 COVID-19 vaccine. TCRdb's table, derived via immunoSEQ multiplex PCR, lists solely in-frame clones and lacks some. The repertoire holds 110,000 to 150,000 clones, with roughly nine tenths as singletons. The sample in question was peripheral blood, obtained on day 0 of AZD1222 vaccination. These receptors were obtained from an adult in good health.

V is TRBV10-1 and J is TRBJ2-2; D uncertain. CDR1 is WNHNN, CDR2 SYGVQD, per germline (reference sequence). The CDR3 is 13 amino acids. Trimming shortened V by 3 bases and J by 5 bases, and 7 bases separated the two germline ends. The CDR3 DNA follows: TGCGCCAGCAGTGAATCCGGGACCGGGGAGCTGTTTTTT. Its translation is CASSESGTGELFF.

This clone was seen a single time. This chain uses TRBV19 with TRBJ2-2, with D maybe TRBD2 (6 bases). Germline assignment: CDR1 LNHDA and CDR2 SQIVND (reference sequence). Trimming stripped 5 bases from V and 6 bases from J, with 22 bases between. This CDR3 has 17 residues. In DNA form, the CDR3 reads TGTGCCAGTAGTGCGGCCCCGGGAGCTTCAATGGCCGGGGAGCTGTTTTTT. This gives the protein CASSAAPGASMAGELFF. Together with reference TRBV19 and TRBJ2-2, the CDR3 gives the full variable domain: DGGITQSPKYLFRKEGQNVTLSCEQNLNHDAMYWYRQDPGQGLRLIYYSQIVNDFQKGDIAEGYSVSREKKESFPLTVTSAQKNPTAFYLCASSAAPGASMAGELFFGEGSRLTVL.

The CDR3 coding sequence is TGTGCCAGCAGTTTGCAGGGAAATTCCTACGAGCAGTACTTC. As protein: CASSLQGNSYEQYF. V and J are TRBV27 and TRBJ2-7; maybe TRBD1 (5 bases). This CDR3 contains 14 residues. Germline CDR1 and CDR2: MNHEY and SMNVEV (reference sequence). Trimming stripped 3 bases from V and 1 base from J, with 10 bases between.

V gene TRBV6-4 combines with J gene TRBJ2-7; weak D call: TRBD2 (6 bases). The CDR3 covers 15 residues. Germline values: CDR1 MRHNA, CDR2 SNTAGT. V lost 2 bases and J lost 1, with 12 bases in between. The CDR3 nucleotides read TGTGCCAGCAGTGACCCTCGGGAGTTTTCCTACGAGCAGTACTTC. Translated, it gives CASSDPREFSYEQYF.

J is TRBJ2-1 and V is TRBV3-1 (or the pseudogene TRBV3-2); 13 bases map to TRBD2. J lost 6 bases, V lost 8 bases, and 1 base had no gene match. The CDR3 totals 13 residues. Germline V gives CDR1 LGHDT, CDR2 YNNKEL (reference sequence). For the CDR3, the DNA is TGTGCCAGCCGACTAGCGGGAGGCAATGAGCAGTTCTTC. Its translation: CASRLAGGNEQFF.

The V call is TRBV27, the J call TRBJ2-7; D unclear. Trimming cost V 6 bases and J 0 bases, with 15 bases left between them. CDR3 length equals 15 residues. Germline CDR1 and CDR2: MNHEY and SMNVEV (reference sequence). The CDR3 nucleotides read TGTGCCAGCAGCACAAAGACGGTTAGCTCCTACGAGCAGTACTTC. This codes for CASSTKTVSSYEQYF.

V gene TRBV30 combines with J gene TRBJ1-1; perhaps TRBD1 as D (5 bases). Germline CDR1 GTSNPN, CDR2 SVGIG (reference sequence). The V end was cut by 0 bases, the J end by 5 bases, with 7 bases between. The CDR3 runs 12 residues. The CDR3 region is CAWSVRGTEAFF. Written as DNA, the CDR3 is TGTGCCTGGAGTGTACGGGGGACTGAAGCTTTCTTT.

The chain joins TRBV30 to TRBJ1-1; 7 positions match TRBD1. The CDR3 extends over 13 amino acids. The germline CDR1 and CDR2 sequences are GTSNPN and SVGIG (reference sequence). V dropped 2 bases and J dropped 5; count of bases not matched to a gene: 5. CDR3 region: CAWSRGLETEAFF. DNA for the CDR3: TGTGCCTGGAGTAGGGGGCTAGAGACTGAAGCTTTCTTT.

This clone showed up just once. The J gene is TRBJ2-1, the V gene TRBV5-1; 7 bases agree with TRBD1. Germline-derived CDR1 and CDR2 are SGHRS and YFSETQ. The CDR3 consists of 14 residues. The V and J ends lost 4 bases and 6 bases, in that order; junction bases with no gene match: 7. CDR3 in amino acids: CASSQRTGSNEQFF. The CDR3 region has the DNA TGCGCCAGCAGCCAAAGGACAGGCAGCAATGAGCAGTTCTTC.

V and J are TRBV2 and TRBJ1-5, with D unresolved. Trimming pared 8 bases from V and 4 bases from J, leaving 15 bases between. Germline lookup yields CDR1 SNHLY and CDR2 FYNNEI. There are 14 residues in the CDR3. The CDR3 here is CASGRSKGNQPQHF. DNA for the CDR3: TGTGCCAGCGGGAGATCGAAAGGAAATCAGCCCCAGCATTTT. Filled out from reference TRBV2 and TRBJ1-5, the complete variable domain reads EPEVTQTPSHQVTQMGQEVILRCVPISNHLYFYWYRQILGQKVEFLVSFYNNEISEKSEIFDDQFSVERPDGSNFTLKIRSTKLEDSAMYFCASGRSKGNQPQHFGDGTRLSIL.